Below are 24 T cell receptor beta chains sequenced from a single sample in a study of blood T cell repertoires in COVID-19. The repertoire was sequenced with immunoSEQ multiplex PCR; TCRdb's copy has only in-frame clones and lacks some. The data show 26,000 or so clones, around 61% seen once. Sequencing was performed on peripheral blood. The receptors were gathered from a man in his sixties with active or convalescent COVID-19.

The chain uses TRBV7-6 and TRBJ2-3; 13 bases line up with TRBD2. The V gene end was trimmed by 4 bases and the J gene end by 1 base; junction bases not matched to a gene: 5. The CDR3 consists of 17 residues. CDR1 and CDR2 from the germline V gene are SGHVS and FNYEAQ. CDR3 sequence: CASSSGLAGPGTDTQYF. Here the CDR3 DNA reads TGTGCCAGCAGCTCGGGACTAGCGGGACCTGGCACAGATACGCAGTATTTT.

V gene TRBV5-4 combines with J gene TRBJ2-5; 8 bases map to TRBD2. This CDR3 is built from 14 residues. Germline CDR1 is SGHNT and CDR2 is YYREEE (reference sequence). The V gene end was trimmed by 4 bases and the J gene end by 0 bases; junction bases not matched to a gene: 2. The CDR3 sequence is CASSKGLDQETQYF. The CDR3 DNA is TGTGCCAGCAGCAAGGGACTAGACCAAGAGACCCAGTACTTC.

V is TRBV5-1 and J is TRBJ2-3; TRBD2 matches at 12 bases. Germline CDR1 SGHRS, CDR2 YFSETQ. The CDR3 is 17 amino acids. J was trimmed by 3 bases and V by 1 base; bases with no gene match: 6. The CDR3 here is CASSLLAGTSGTDTQYF. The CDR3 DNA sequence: TGCGCCAGCAGCTTGTTAGCCGGGACTAGCGGGACAGATACGCAGTATTTT.

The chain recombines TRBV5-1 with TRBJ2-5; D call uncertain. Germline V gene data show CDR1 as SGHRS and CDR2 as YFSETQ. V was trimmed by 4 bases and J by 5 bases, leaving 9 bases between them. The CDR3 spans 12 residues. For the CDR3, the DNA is TGCGCCAGCAGCCTTGCCCGGGAGACCCAGTACTTC. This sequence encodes CASSLARETQYF.

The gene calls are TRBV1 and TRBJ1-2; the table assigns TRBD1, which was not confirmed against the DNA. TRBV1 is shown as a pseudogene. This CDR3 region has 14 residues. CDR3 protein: CTSSHRQGPYGYTF. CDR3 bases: TGCACCAGCAGCCACCGACAGGGGCCCTATGGCTACACCTTC.

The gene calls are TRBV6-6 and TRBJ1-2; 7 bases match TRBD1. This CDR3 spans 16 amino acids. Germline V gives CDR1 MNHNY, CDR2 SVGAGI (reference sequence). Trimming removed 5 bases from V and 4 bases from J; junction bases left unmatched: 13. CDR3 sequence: CASSTDSGTDAYGYTF. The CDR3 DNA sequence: TGTGCCAGCAGTACCGACTCCGGGACAGACGCCTATGGCTACACCTTC.

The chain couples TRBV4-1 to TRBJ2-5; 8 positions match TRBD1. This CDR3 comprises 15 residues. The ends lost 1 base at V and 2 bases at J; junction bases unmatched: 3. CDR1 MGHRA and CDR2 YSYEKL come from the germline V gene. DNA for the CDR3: TGCGCCAGCAGCCAAGGGACAGGGCATCAAGAGACCCAGTACTTC. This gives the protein CASSQGTGHQETQYF.

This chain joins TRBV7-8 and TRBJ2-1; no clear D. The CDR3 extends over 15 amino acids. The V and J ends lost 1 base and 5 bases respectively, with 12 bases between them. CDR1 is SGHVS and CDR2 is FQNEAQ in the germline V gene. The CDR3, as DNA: TGTGCCAGCAGCTTAGTGGATTTGACAAACAATGAGCAGTTCTTC. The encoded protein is CASSLVDLTNNEQFF.

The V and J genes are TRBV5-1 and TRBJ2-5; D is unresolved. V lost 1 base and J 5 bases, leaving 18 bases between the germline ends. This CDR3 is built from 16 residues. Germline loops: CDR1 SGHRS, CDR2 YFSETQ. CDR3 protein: CASSLTTAAPRETQYF. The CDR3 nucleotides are TGCGCCAGCAGCTTGACGACTGCTGCCCCCCGCGAGACCCAGTACTTC.

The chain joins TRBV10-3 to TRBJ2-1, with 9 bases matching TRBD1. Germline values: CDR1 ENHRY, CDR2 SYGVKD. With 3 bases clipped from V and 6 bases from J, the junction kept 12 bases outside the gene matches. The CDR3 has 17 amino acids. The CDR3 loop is CAISDLPRTGVGNEQFF. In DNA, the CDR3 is TGTGCCATCAGTGATCTACCCAGGACAGGGGTAGGCAATGAGCAGTTCTTC.

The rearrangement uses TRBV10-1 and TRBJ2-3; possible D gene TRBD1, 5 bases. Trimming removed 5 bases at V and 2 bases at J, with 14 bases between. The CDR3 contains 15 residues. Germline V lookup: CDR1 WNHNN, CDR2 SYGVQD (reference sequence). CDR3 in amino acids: CASSTTGDNTDTQYF. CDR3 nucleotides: TGCGCCAGCAGTACCACAGGAGATAACACAGATACGCAGTATTTT.

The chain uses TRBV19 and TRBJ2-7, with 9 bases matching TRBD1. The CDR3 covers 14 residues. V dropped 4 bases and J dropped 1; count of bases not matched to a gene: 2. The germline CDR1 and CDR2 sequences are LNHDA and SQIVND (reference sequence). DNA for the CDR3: TGTGCCAGTAGTAGGGGACAGGGTTCCTACGAGCAGTACTTC. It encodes CASSRGQGSYEQYF.

The CDR3 region has the DNA TGTGCCAGCGGACCGGGACTCTCAGGTACCCAGTACTTC. Protein product: CASGPGLSGTQYF. The chain is built from TRBV12-3 or TRBV12-4 and TRBJ2-5; D possibly corresponds to TRBD2 (6 bases). CDR3 size: 13 residues. V was clipped by 8 bases and J by 8 bases, with 18 bases between them.

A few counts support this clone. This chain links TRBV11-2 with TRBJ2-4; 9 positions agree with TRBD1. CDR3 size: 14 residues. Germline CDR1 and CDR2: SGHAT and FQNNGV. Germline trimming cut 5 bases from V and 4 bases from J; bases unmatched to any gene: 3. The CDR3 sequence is CASSPGTGKNIQYF. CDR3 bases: TGTGCCAGCAGCCCCGGGACAGGGAAAAACATTCAGTACTTC.

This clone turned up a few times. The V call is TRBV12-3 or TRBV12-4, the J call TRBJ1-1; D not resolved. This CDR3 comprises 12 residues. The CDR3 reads CASLGRLGEAFF. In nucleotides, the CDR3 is TGTGCTTCGCTGGGGAGGTTGGGTGAAGCTTTCTTT.

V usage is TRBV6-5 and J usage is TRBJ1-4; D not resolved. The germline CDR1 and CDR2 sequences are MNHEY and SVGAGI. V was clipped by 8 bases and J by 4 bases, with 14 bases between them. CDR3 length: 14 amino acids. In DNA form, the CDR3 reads TGTGCCAGCTCCGGGAACGAGTATAATGAAAAACTGTTTTTT. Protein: CASSGNEYNEKLFF.

In DNA, the CDR3 is TGTGCCAGCAGTTACCTTAATAACTATGGCTACACCTTC. This encodes CASSYLNNYGYTF. The chain has TRBV6-5 and TRBJ1-2; D unresolved. The CDR3 length is 13 residues. V was pared by 2 bases and J by 1 base, with 5 bases between. The germline CDR1 and CDR2 sequences are MNHEY and SVGAGI.

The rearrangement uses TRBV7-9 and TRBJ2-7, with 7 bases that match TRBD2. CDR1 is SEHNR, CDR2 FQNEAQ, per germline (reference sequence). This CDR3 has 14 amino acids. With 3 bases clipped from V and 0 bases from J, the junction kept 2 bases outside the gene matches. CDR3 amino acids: CASSLGRVSYEQYF. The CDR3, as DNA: TGTGCCAGCAGCTTGGGGAGGGTCTCCTACGAGCAGTACTTC.

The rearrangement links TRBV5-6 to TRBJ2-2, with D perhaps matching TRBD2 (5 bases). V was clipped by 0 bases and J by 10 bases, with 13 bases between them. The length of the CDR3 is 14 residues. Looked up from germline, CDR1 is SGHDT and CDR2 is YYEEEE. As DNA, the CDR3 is TGTGCCAGCAGCTTGGTTCAGGCGGGTACGGAGCTGTTTTTT. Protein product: CASSLVQAGTELFF.

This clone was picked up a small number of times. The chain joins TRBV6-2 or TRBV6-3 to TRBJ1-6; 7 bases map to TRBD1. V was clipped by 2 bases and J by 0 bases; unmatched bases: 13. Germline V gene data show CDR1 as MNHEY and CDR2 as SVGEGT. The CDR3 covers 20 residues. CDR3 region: CASSYNPGQILSSYNSPLHF. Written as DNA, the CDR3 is TGTGCCAGCAGTTACAATCCGGGACAGATATTGAGCTCCTATAATTCACCCCTCCACTTT.

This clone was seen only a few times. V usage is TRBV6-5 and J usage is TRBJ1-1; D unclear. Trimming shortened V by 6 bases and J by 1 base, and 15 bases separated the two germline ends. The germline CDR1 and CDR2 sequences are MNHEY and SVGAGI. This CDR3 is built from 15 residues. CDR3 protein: CASRTPYRGNTEAFF. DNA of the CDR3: TGTGCCAGCAGGACCCCTTACCGAGGGAACACTGAAGCTTTCTTT.

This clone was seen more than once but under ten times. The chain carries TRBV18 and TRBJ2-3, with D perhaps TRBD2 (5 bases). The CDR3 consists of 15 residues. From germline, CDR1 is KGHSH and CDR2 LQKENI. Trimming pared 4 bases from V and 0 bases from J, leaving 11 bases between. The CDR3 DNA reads TGTGCCAGCTCACGAGGCGGAGGCAGCACAGATACGCAGTATTTT. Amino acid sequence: CASSRGGGSTDTQYF.

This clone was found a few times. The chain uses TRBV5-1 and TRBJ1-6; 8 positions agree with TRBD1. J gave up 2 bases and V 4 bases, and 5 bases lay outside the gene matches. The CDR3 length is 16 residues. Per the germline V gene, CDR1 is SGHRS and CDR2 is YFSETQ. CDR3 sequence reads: CASSPTGETYNSPLHF. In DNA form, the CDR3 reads TGCGCCAGCAGCCCGACAGGGGAGACCTATAATTCACCCCTCCACTTT.

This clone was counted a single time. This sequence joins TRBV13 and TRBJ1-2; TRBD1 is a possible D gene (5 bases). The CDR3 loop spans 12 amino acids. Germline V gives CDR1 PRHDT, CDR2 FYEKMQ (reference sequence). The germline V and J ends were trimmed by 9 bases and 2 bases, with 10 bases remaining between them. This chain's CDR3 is CARRDRNYGYTF. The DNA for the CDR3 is TGTGCCAGAAGAGACAGAAACTATGGCTACACCTTC.